This record covers a single TCR beta chain. Time point: newly diagnosed GD, antithyroid drugs for less than 3 months. Construction of the TCR library relied on RNA isolated from PBMCs. Trimming took off 4 bases at V and 5 bases at J, with 18 bases between the two ends. The CDR3 length is 14 residues. CDR1 is DFQATT and CDR2 is SNEGSKA in the germline V gene (reference sequence). This sample was taken from a study of regulatory T cells in long-lasting Graves disease. Construction of TCR beta libraries relied on iRepertoire HTBI primers and on Arm-PCR targeting CDR3 regions. TCRdb ran MiXCR on the multiplex PCR reads and lists one entry per CDR3 protein. The repertoire includes roughly 500,000 distinct CDR3 sequences, about 13% of them detected once, and roughly 10% sits in the top ten. These same data were also listed under a study on T cells in Graves' hyperthyroidism and ophthalmopathy.

The specimen was peripheral blood mononuclear cells (PBMCs), collected at new diagnosis, from a patient treated with antithyroid drugs. The chain combines TRBV20-1 with TRBJ2-7; possible D gene TRBD1, 5 bases. The sequence derives from a man aged 25-40 years with Graves disease. The CDR3 sequence is CSATNRAGNHEQYF. CDR3 nucleotide sequence: TGCAGTGCTACGAATAGGGCAGGGAATCACGAGCAGTACTTC.